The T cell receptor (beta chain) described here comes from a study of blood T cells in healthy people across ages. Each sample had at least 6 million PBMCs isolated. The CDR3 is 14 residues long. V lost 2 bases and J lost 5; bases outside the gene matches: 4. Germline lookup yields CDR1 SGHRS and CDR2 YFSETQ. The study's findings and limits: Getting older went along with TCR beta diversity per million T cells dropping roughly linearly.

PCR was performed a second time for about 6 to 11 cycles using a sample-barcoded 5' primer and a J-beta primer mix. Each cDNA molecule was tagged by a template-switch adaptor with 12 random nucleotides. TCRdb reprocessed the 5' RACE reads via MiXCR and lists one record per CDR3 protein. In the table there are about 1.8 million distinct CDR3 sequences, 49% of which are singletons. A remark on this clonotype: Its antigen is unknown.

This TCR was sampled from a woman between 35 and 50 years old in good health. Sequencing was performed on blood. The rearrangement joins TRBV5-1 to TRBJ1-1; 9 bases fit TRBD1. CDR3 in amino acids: CASSFGTGSTEAFF. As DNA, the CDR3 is TGCGCCAGCAGCTTTGGGACAGGGAGTACTGAAGCTTTCTTT.